This T cell receptor beta chain was sequenced during a study of shared clonotypes between healthy human individuals. General study points: The sole specimen, blood, was sampled, and tissue repertoires likely differ. Clonotype sharing among donors, it was expected, would be affected by sequencing depth.

A note on this clone: What it binds is unknown.

Germline CDR1 SQVTM, CDR2 ANQGSEA. Trimming removed 4 bases from V and 6 bases from J; junction bases left unmatched: 6. The CDR3 is 13 amino acids. Each subset's genomic DNA was split evenly across several immunoSEQ plates. 150 to 250 ng DNA, tens of thousands of T cell genomes, went into each sorted-subset replicate PCR. Sequencing used immunoSEQ multiplex PCR; TCRdb keeps in-frame clones, though not all of them. The sample lists hundreds of thousands of clones, about two thirds occurring once. This sequence joins TRBV29-1 and TRBJ2-1; TRBD1 agrees at 7 bases. The specimen was memory CD4+ T cells sorted from blood. Subset noted: CD45RA-negative fraction. The receptor's source is a woman aged 25 to 45 in good health. The CDR3 loop reads CSVAEGAVNEQFF. The CDR3 bases are TGCAGCGTTGCAGAGGGGGCCGTCAATGAGCAGTTCTTC.